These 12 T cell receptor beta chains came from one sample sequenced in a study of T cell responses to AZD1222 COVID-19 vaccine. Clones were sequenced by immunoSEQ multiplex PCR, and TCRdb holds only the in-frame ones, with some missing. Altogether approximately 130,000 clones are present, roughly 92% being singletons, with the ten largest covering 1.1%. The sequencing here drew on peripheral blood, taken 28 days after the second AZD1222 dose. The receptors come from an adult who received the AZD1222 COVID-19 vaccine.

The CDR3 protein is CASKRQATNEKLFF. In DNA, the CDR3 is TGTGCCAGCAAAAGGCAAGCAACTAATGAAAAACTGTTTTTT. The chain links TRBV27 to TRBJ1-4; D not certain. CDR3 length: 14 residues. From germline, CDR1 is MNHEY and CDR2 SMNVEV (reference sequence). V gave up 7 bases and J gave up 0 bases, with 9 bases separating them.

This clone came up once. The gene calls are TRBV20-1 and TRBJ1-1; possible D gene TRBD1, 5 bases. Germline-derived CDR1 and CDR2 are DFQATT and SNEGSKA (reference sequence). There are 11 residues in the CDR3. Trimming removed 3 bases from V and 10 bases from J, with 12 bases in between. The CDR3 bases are TGCAGTGCTAGCCCGGGGCAGCGAGCTTTCTTT. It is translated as CSASPGQRAFF.

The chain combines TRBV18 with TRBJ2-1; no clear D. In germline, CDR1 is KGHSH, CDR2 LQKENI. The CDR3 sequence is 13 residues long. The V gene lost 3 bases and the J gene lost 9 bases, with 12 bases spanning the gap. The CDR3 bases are TGTGCCAGCTCACCGGAACTCTCGGGTGAGCAGTTCTTC. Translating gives CASSPELSGEQFF.

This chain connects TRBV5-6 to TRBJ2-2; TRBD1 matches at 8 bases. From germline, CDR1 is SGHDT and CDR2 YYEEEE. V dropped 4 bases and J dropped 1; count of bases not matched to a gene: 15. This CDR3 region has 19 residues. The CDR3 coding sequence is TGTGCCAGCAGCCCGGTTAAGGACAGGGTGTCCTGGAACACCGGGGAGCTGTTTTTT. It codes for CASSPVKDRVSWNTGELFF.

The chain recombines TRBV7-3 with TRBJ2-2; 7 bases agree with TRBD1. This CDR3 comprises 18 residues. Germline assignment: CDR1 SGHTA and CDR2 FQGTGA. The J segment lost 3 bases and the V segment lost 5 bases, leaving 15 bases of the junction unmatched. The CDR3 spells CASSPQLGQPTYTGELFF. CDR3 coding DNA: TGTGCCAGCAGCCCGCAGTTGGGACAGCCTACGTACACCGGGGAGCTGTTTTTT. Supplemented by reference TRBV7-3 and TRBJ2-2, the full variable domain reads GAGVSQTPSNKVTEKGKYVELRCDPISGHTALYWYRQSLGQGPEFLIYFQGTGAADDSGLPNDRFFAVRPEGSVSTLKIQRTERGDSAVYLCASSPQLGQPTYTGELFFGEGSRLTVL.

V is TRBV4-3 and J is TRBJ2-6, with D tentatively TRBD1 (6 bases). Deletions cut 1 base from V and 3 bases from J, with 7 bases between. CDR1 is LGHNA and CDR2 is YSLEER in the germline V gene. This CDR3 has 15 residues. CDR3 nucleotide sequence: TGCGCCAGCAGCCAAGCACAGGGTGGGGCCAACGTCCTGACTTTC. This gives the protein CASSQAQGGANVLTF.

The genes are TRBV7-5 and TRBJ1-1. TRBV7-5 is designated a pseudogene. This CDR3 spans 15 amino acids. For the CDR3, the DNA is TGTGTCAGAAGCTTAGGAGGCTTAGAGAACACTGAAGCTTTCTTT. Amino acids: CVRSLGGLENTEAFF.

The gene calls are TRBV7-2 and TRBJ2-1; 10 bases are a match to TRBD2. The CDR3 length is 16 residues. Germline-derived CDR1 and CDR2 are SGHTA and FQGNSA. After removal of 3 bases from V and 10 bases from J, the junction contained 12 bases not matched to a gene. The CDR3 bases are TGTGCCAGCAGCTTCCCCTTAGCGGGAGGCGCCGAGGAGCAGTTCTTC. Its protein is CASSFPLAGGAEEQFF. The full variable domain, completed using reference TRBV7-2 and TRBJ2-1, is GAGVSQSPSNKVTEKGKDVELRCDPISGHTALYWYRQSLGQGLEFLIYFQGNSAPDKSGLPSDRFSAERTGGSVSTLTIQRTQQEDSAVYLCASSFPLAGGAEEQFFGPGTRLTVL.

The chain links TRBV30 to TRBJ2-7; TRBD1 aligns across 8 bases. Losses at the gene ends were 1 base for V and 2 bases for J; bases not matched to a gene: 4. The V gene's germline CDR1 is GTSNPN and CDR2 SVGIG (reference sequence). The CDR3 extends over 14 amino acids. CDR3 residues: CAWSGDRPPYEQYF. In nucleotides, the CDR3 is TGTGCCTGGAGTGGGGACAGGCCACCCTACGAGCAGTACTTC.

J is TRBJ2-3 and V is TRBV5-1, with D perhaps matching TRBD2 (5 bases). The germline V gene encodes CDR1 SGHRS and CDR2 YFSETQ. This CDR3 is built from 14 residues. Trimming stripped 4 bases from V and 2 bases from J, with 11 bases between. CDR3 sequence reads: CASSVSDNTDTQYF. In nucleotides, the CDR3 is TGCGCCAGCAGCGTTAGCGACAACACAGATACGCAGTATTTT.

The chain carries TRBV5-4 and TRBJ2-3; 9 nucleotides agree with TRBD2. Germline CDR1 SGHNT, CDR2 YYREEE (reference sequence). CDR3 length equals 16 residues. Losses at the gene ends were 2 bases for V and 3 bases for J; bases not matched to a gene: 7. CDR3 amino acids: CASSFKTSGPTDTQYF. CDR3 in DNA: TGTGCCAGCAGCTTCAAGACTAGCGGACCAACAGATACGCAGTATTTT.

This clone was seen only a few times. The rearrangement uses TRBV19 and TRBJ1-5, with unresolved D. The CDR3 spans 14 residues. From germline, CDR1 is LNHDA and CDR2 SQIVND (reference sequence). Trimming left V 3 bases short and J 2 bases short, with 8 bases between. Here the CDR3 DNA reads TGTGCCAGTAGTATCCTCCTTGGCAATCAGCCCCAGCATTTT. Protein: CASSILLGNQPQHF.